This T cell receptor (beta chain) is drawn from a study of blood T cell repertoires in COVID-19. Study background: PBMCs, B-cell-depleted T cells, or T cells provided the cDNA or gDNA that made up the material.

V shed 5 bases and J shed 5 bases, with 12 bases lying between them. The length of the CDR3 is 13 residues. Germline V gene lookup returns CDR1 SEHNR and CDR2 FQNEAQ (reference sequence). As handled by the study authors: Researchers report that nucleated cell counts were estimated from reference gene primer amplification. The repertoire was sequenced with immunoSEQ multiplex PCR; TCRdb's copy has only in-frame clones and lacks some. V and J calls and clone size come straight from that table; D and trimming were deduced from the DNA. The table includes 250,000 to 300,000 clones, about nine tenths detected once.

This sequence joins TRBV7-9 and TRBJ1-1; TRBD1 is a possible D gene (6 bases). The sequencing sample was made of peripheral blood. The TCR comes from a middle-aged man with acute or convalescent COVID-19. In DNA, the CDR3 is TGTGCCAGCAGCCGGGGACAATCGACTGAAGCTTTCTTT. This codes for CASSRGQSTEAFF.